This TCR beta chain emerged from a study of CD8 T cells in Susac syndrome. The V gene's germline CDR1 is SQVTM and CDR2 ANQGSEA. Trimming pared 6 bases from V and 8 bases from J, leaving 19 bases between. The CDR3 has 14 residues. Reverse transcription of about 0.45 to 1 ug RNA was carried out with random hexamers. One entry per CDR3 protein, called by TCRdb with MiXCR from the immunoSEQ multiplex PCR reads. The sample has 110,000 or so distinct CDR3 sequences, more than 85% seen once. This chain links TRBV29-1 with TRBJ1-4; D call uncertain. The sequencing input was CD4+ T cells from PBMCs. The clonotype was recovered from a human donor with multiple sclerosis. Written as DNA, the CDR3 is TGCAGCGTGGGAAGGCCCGGGAAGAGCGAAAAACTGTTTTTT. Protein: CSVGRPGKSEKLFF.